These 14 T cell receptor beta chains originate from one sample sequenced in a study of T cell repertoires in cytomegalovirus infection. These TCRs' antigens remain unknown. TCRdb reanalysed the reads using MiXCR and keeps one entry per CDR3 protein. The table lists fewer than 1,000,000 distinct CDR3 sequences, roughly 30% of them singletons. The source material was cultured CD8+ T cells from PBMCs, sampled from culture after CMV antigen stimulation. These receptor sequences come from a human donor in good health (CMV status not recorded). Some clones in this sample may be carry-over from other donors' samples.

V gene TRBV7-2 combines with J gene TRBJ2-5, with TRBD2 identical over 12 bases. The CDR3 runs to 19 residues. Germline V gene sequence: CDR1 SGHTA, CDR2 FQGNSA. V was pared by 2 bases and J by 5 bases, with 15 bases of the junction left unmatched. The CDR3 sequence is CASSLNQASGGGVIETQYF. The CDR3 bases are TGTGCCAGCAGCTTAAATCAGGCTAGCGGGGGGGGGGTTATTGAGACCCAGTACTTC.

This clonotype was seen a few times. The chain couples TRBV9 to TRBJ2-3; weak D call: TRBD2 (5 bases). The germline V gene has CDR1 SGDLS and CDR2 YYNGEE. The CDR3 has 16 amino acids. V was cut by 4 bases and J by 0 bases, with 15 bases left in between. For the CDR3, the DNA is TGTGCCAGCAGCTCCTCGGAGGCCACTAGCACAGATACGCAGTATTTT. Encoded protein: CASSSSEATSTDTQYF.

The chain has TRBV19 and TRBJ2-2; TRBD1 aligns across 8 bases. J was trimmed by 1 base and V by 7 bases; bases with no gene match: 5. The CDR3 has 15 residues. CDR1 LNHDA and CDR2 SQIVND come from the germline V gene (reference sequence). CDR3 region: CASTNDRGNTGELFF. DNA of the CDR3: TGTGCCAGTACCAATGACAGGGGGAACACCGGGGAGCTGTTTTTT.

The rearrangement links TRBV15 to TRBJ1-1; a possible D gene is TRBD1 (5 bases). The CDR3 is made up of 14 amino acids. V lost 0 bases and J 4 bases, leaving 9 bases between the germline ends. Per the germline V gene, CDR1 is LNHNV and CDR2 is YYDKDF (reference sequence). This CDR3 reads CATSRDGGGTEAFF. CDR3 sequence (DNA): TGTGCCACCAGCAGAGATGGGGGGGGCACTGAAGCTTTCTTT.

The chain joins TRBV27 to TRBJ2-7; TRBD2 matches 7 bases. The ends lost 4 bases at V and 2 bases at J; junction bases unmatched: 17. The CDR3 consists of 18 residues. Per the germline V gene, CDR1 is MNHEY and CDR2 is SMNVEV (reference sequence). This CDR3 is CASSSRSGAGSIPYEQYF. CDR3 bases: TGTGCCAGCAGTTCTAGGAGCGGGGCAGGAAGCATACCCTACGAGCAGTACTTC.

This clonotype was seen a few times. The J gene is TRBJ1-5, the V gene TRBV19, with 7 bases aligning to TRBD1. The trim removed 3 bases at V and 7 bases at J, leaving 6 bases unmatched. CDR1 and CDR2 (germline): LNHDA, SQIVND (reference sequence). The CDR3 totals 14 residues. CDR3 residues: CASSIEDRLQPQHF. CDR3 bases: TGTGCCAGTAGTATCGAGGACAGGCTGCAGCCCCAGCATTTT. The entire variable domain, with the rest obtained from reference TRBV19 and TRBJ1-5, is as follows: DGGITQSPKYLFRKEGQNVTLSCEQNLNHDAMYWYRQDPGQGLRLIYYSQIVNDFQKGDIAEGYSVSREKKESFPLTVTSAQKNPTAFYLCASSIEDRLQPQHFGDGTRLSIL.

The rearrangement links TRBV5-8 to TRBJ1-1; unclear D gene. The V gene lost 2 bases and the J gene lost 1 base, with 9 bases spanning the gap. CDR1 is SGHTS, CDR2 YDEGEE, per germline. The CDR3 is 14 amino acids. The CDR3 spells CASSLRQPNTEAFF. DNA of the CDR3: TGTGCCAGCAGCTTACGTCAGCCGAACACTGAAGCTTTCTTT.

This clonotype was seen a few times. V usage is TRBV4-2 and J usage is TRBJ1-4; TRBD1 is a possible D gene (5 bases). Germline V gene data show CDR1 as LGHNA and CDR2 as YNFKEQ. This CDR3 is built from 16 residues. The V and J ends lost 0 bases and 5 bases respectively, with 13 bases between them. This chain's CDR3 is CASSQDRGPLNEKLFF. CDR3 DNA: TGTGCCAGCAGCCAAGATCGGGGACCGCTAAATGAAAAACTGTTTTTT.

The chain carries TRBV4-1 and TRBJ2-7; D unresolved. CDR1 is MGHRA and CDR2 is YSYEKL in the germline V gene. CDR3 length: 15 amino acids. V was trimmed by 0 bases and J by 3 bases, leaving 12 bases between them. CDR3 residues: CASSQELGRSYEQYF. CDR3 in DNA: TGCGCCAGCAGCCAAGAGTTAGGCCGAAGCTACGAGCAGTACTTC.

CDR3 sequence (DNA): TGTGCCAGCAGCTTAGCCCCCTTGCTACTAGCGGGGCACTACAATGAGCAGTTCTTC. Amino acid sequence: CASSLAPLLLAGHYNEQFF. The chain links TRBV7-2 to TRBJ2-1; TRBD2 agrees at 10 bases. The CDR3 runs 19 residues. The germline CDR1 and CDR2 sequences are SGHTA and FQGNSA. V was pared by 0 bases and J by 3 bases, with 11 bases of the junction left unmatched. Looking up the rest from reference TRBV7-2 and TRBJ2-1 gives the full variable domain: GAGVSQSPSNKVTEKGKDVELRCDPISGHTALYWYRQSLGQGLEFLIYFQGNSAPDKSGLPSDRFSAERTGGSVSTLTIQRTQQEDSAVYLCASSLAPLLLAGHYNEQFFGPGTRLTVL.

This clonotype was recorded a few times. The chain has TRBV6-2 or TRBV6-3 and TRBJ1-1; D is possibly TRBD1 (5 bases). Deletions cut 2 bases from V and 5 bases from J, with 12 bases between. Germline V lookup: CDR1 MNHEY, CDR2 SVGEGT. CDR3 size: 14 residues. CDR3 residues: CASSYGRRGTEAFF. In DNA form, the CDR3 reads TGTGCCAGCAGTTACGGGCGCCGGGGGACTGAAGCTTTCTTT.

V usage is TRBV9 and J usage is TRBJ2-7, with 10 bases aligning to TRBD2. Germline trimming cut 0 bases from V and 2 bases from J; bases unmatched to any gene: 2. Germline V gene sequence: CDR1 SGDLS, CDR2 YYNGEE. CDR3 size: 15 residues. CDR3 residues: CASSVGSGGPYEQYF. CDR3 coding DNA: TGTGCCAGCAGCGTAGGTAGCGGGGGGCCCTACGAGCAGTACTTC.

This chain connects TRBV12-3 or TRBV12-4 to TRBJ1-5; D is unclear. V was shortened by 6 bases and J by 0 bases, with 9 bases between the two germline ends. This CDR3 has 14 amino acids. The CDR3 region is CASSSTASNQPQHF. As DNA, the CDR3 is TGTGCCAGCAGCTCAACAGCTAGCAATCAGCCCCAGCATTTT.

This chain uses TRBV5-4 with TRBJ2-7; D gene uncertain. The CDR3 runs 15 residues. Trimming stripped 0 bases from V and 0 bases from J, with 10 bases between. Germline V gives CDR1 SGHNT, CDR2 YYREEE (reference sequence). This CDR3 is CASSLARFLSYEQYF. CDR3 in DNA: TGTGCCAGCAGCTTGGCAAGATTCCTCTCCTACGAGCAGTACTTC.